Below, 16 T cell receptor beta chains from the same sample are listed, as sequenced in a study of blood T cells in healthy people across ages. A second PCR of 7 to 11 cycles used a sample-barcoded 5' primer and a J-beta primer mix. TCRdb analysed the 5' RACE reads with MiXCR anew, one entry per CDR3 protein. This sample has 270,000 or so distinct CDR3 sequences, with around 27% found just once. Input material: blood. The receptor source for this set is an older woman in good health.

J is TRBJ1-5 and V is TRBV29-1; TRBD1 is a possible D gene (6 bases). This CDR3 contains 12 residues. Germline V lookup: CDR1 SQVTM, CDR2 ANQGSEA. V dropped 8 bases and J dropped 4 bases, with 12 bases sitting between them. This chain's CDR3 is CSYGDKNQPQHF. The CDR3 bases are TGCAGCTACGGGGACAAAAATCAGCCCCAGCATTTT. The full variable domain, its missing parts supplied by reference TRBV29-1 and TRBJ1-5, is SAVISQKPSRDICQRGTSLTIQCQVDSQVTMMFWYRQQPGQSLTLIATANQGSEATYESGFVIDKFPISRPNLTFSTLTVSNMSPEDSSIYLCSYGDKNQPQHFGDGTRLSIL.

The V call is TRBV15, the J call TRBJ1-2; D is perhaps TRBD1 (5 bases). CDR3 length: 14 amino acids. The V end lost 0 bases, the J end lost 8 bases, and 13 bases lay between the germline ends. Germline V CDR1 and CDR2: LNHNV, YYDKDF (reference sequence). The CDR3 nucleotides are TGTGCCACCAGCAGAGATGGAGGGGCTCAGGGCTACACCTTC. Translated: CATSRDGGAQGYTF. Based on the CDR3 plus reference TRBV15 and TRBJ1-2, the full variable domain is DAMVIQNPRYQVTQFGKPVTLSCSQTLNHNVMYWYQQKSSQAPKLLFHYYDKDFNNEADTPDNFQSRRPNTSFCFLDIRSPGLGDTAMYLCATSRDGGAQGYTFGSGTRLTVV.

The CDR3 is CASSSAGTGGAVGYTF. DNA for the CDR3: TGTGCCAGCAGTTCCGCCGGGACAGGCGGCGCGGTTGGCTACACCTTC. The genes are TRBV28 and TRBJ1-2, with TRBD1 matching over 8 bases. This CDR3 has 16 residues. V trimming: 4 bases; J trimming: 7 bases; junction bases outside the gene matches: 14. Germline V gene data show CDR1 as MDHEN and CDR2 as SYDVKM.

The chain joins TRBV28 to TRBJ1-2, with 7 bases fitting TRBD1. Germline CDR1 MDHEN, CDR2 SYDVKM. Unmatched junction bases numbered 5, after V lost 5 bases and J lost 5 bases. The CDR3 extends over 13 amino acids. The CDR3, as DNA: TGTGCCAGCAGTCCCAGACAGGGTTATGGCTACACCTTC. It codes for CASSPRQGYGYTF.

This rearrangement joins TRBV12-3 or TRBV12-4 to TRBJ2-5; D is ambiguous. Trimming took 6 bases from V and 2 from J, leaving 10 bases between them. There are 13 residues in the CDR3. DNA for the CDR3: TGTGCCAGCAGCACGGATCGTCAAGAGACCCAGTACTTC. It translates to CASSTDRQETQYF.

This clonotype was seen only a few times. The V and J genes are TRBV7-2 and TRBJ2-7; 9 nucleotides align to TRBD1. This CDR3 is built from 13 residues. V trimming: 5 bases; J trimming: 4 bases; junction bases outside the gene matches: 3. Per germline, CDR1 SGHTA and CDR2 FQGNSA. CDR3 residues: CASSRGQGYEQYF. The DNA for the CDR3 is TGTGCCAGCAGCCGGGGACAGGGATACGAGCAGTACTTC.

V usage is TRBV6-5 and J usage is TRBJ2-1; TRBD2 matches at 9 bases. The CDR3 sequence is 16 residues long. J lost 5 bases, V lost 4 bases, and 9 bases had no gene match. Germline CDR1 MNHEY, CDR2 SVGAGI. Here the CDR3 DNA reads TGTGCCAGCAGTTCCCTGGCGGGAGGGAGGAACAATGAGCAGTTCTTC. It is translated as CASSSLAGGRNNEQFF.

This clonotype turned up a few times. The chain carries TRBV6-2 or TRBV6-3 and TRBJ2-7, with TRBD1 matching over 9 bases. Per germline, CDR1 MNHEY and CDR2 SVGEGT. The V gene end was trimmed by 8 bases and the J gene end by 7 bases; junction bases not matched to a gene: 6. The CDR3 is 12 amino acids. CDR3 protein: CASRDRANEQYF. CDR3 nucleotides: TGTGCCAGCCGGGACAGGGCTAATGAGCAGTACTTC.

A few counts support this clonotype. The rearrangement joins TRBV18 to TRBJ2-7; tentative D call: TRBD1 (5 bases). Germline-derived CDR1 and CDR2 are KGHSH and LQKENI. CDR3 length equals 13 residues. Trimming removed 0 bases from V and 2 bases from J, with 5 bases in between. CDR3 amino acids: CASSPPGAYEQYF. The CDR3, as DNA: TGTGCCAGCTCACCACCAGGGGCCTACGAGCAGTACTTC.

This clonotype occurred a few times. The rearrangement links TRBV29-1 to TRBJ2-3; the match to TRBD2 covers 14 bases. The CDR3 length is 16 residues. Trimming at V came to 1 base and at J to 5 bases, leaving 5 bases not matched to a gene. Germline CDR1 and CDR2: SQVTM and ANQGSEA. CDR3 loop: CSVEGGTSGRQDTQYF. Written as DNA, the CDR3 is TGCAGCGTTGAAGGAGGGACTAGCGGGAGACAAGATACGCAGTATTTT.

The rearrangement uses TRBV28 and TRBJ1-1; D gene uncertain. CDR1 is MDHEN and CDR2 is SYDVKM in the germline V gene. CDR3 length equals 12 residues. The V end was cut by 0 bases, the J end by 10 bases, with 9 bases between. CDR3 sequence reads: CASSLWITGAFF. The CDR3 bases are TGTGCCAGCAGTTTATGGATCACGGGAGCTTTCTTT.

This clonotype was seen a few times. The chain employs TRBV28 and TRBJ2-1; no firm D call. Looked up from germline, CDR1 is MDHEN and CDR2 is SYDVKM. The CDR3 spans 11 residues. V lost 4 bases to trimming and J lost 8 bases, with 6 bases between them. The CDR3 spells CASSSHYEQFF. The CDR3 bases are TGTGCCAGCAGTTCCCACTATGAGCAGTTCTTC.

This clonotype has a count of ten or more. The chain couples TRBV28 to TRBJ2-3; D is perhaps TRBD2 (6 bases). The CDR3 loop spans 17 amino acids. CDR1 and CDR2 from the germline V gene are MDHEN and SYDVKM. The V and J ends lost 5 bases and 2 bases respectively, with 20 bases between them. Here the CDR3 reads CASSIGRDRGSTDTQYF. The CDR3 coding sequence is TGTGCCAGCAGTATCGGACGGGATCGGGGGTCCACAGATACGCAGTATTTT.

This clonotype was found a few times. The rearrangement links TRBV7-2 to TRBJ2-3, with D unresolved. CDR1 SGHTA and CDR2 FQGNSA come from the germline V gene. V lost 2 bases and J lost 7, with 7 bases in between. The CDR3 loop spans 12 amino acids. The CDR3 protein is CASSLYSNTQYF. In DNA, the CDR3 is TGTGCCAGCAGCTTATATTCCAATACGCAGTATTTT.

The CDR3 DNA is TGTGCCAGCAGTTTGGGACAGGGGCTTGGCGAAACCTTC. Its translation: CASSLGQGLGETF. This sequence joins TRBV27 and TRBJ1-2; the match to TRBD1 covers 10 bases. V dropped 3 bases and J dropped 14; count of bases not matched to a gene: 9. Germline V gene data show CDR1 as MNHEY and CDR2 as SMNVEV (reference sequence). The CDR3 length is 13 residues.

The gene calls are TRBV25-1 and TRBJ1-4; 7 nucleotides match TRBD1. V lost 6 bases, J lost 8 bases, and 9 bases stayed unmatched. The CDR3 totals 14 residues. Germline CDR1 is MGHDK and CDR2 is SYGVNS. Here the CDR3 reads CASSLNRGGEKLFF. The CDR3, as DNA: TGTGCCAGCAGCCTGAACAGGGGTGGGGAAAAACTGTTTTTT. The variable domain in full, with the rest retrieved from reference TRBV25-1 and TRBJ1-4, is EADIYQTPRYLVIGTGKKITLECSQTMGHDKMYWYQQDPGMELHLIHYSYGVNSTEKGDLSSESTVSRIRTEHFPLTLESARPSHTSQYLCASSLNRGGEKLFFGSGTQLSVL.